Below, one TCR beta chain is given with its context. Its target is unknown. Produced via immunoSEQ multiplex PCR; TCRdb's table is partial and in-frame only. Of approximately 330,000 clones in the sample, just under 80% were seen once. The data were obtained in a study of cytotoxic CD8 clonotypes in ibrutinib-treated CLL. Study information: The cohort had 11 relapsed/refractory and some 14 treatment-naive patients, some 18 IGHV unmutated. Response material was collected after a median around 12 months of treatment, range 6 to 36. Notes on the study in general: Clonality measured at baseline exceeded age-matched healthy donors, tracking circulating CD8+ T-cell counts.

TCR beta libraries used 1.5 to 2 micrograms of DNA from cryopreserved PBMCs. Germline CDR1 reads SSHAT; CDR2 reads FNYEAQ (reference sequence). The CDR3 contains 17 residues. V was clipped by 7 bases and J by 0 bases; unmatched bases: 9. The sample in question was PBMCs, obtained before ibrutinib treatment. This TCR was recovered from a human donor with chronic lymphocytic leukemia. This sequence joins TRBV7-7 and TRBJ2-5, with 12 bases matching TRBD2. The CDR3 coding sequence is TGTGCCAGCACCTCCGGACTAGCGGGATACAACCAAGAGACCCAGTACTTC. Translation gives CASTSGLAGYNQETQYF. The full variable domain, completed using reference TRBV7-7 and TRBJ2-5, is GAGVSQSPRYKVTKRGQDVTLRCDPISSHATLYWYQQALGQGPEFLTYFNYEAQPDKSGLPSDRFSAERPEGSISTLTIQRTEQRDSAMYRCASTSGLAGYNQETQYFGPGTRLLVL.